This T cell receptor beta chain was documented in a study of low-dose radiotherapy and immunotherapy resistance in tumors. At the level of the study: One day prior to radiation and immunotherapy, intravenous cyclophosphamide at 200 mg/m2 was given, repeated every two weeks.

This clonotype was counted many times. Gene-specific TRAV and TRBV primers were used for first-strand cDNA, covering alpha and beta chains. TCRs were put through approximately 20 PCR cycles of amplification with Phusion. A constant-region primer and the V-primer adapter served as the primer pair. TCRdb processed the reads anew with MiXCR; each CDR3 protein has one entry. The table shows roughly 100,000 distinct CDR3 sequences, with around 21% occurring only once. This CDR3 has 15 amino acids. Germline CDR1 and CDR2: SGHRS and YFSETQ. V lost 6 bases to trimming and J lost 1 base; unmatched junction nucleotides: 6. The time point denotes: after trial treatment. The treatment was: LDRT plus nivolumab, ipilimumab, low-dose cyclophosphamide and aspirin (RACIN trial).

This specimen consisted of PBMCs, obtained after low-dose radiotherapy plus immunotherapy. This receptor was obtained from a male donor with prostate cancer. This sequence joins TRBV5-1 and TRBJ2-3, with 9 bases fitting TRBD1. In DNA, the CDR3 is TGCGCCAGCACCCCGGACAGGGGTGGCACAGATACGCAGTATTTT. Protein product: CASTPDRGGTDTQYF.